The 5 T cell receptor beta chains reported below all come from one sample, sequenced in a study of vaccination effects on CD4 cells after COVID-19. No antigen has been identified for these receptors. Measured with immunoSEQ multiplex PCR; TCRdb has only the in-frame clones, and not every one. Of 45,000 or so clones listed, approximately 80% are singletons. The authors isolated CD4+ T cells after around nine days of culture. The specimen comprised CD4+ T cells from PBMCs cultured without peptide, sampled before COVID-19 vaccination. These receptors all stem from a human donor who had a prior SARS-CoV-2 infection.

The chain recombines TRBV29-1 with TRBJ2-7; D may correspond to TRBD1 or TRBD2 (5 bases each). CDR3 size: 12 residues. V was shortened by 6 bases and J by 1 base, with 10 bases between the two germline ends. The germline CDR1 and CDR2 sequences are SQVTM and ANQGSEA. The CDR3 DNA sequence: TGCAGCGTGACGGGGCCTTCCTACGAGCAGTACTTC. Its protein product is CSVTGPSYEQYF.

This clone was counted only a few times. The J gene is TRBJ1-6, the V gene TRBV29-1, with TRBD1 matching over 7 bases. The CDR3 covers 14 residues. Germline CDR1 and CDR2: SQVTM and ANQGSEA. The junction had 8 bases not matched to a gene; V was cut back by 7 bases and J by 5 bases. Here the CDR3 DNA reads TGCAGCGGCAGACTCGGGACAGATAATTCACCCCTCCACTTT. Protein sequence: CSGRLGTDNSPLHF.

V and J are TRBV18 and TRBJ2-7, with a weak D call TRBD2 (6 bases). The CDR3 length is 12 residues. Germline V lookup: CDR1 KGHSH, CDR2 LQKENI. V lost 3 bases and J lost 7, with 10 bases in between. CDR3 bases: TGTGCCAGCTCACCTACAGGACTAGAGCAGTACTTC. Encoded protein: CASSPTGLEQYF.

The genes are TRBV5-4 and TRBJ2-7; D is perhaps TRBD1 (5 bases). V shed 3 bases and J shed 2 bases, with 12 bases lying between them. The CDR3 is 14 residues long. Per germline, CDR1 SGHNT and CDR2 YYREEE (reference sequence). CDR3 sequence (DNA): TGTGCCAGCAGCTCCCAGGGAACCACCTACGAGCAGTACTTC. It codes for CASSSQGTTYEQYF.

This clone was counted a single time. The V call is TRBV4-1, the J call TRBJ2-4, with 9 bases matching TRBD2. The length of the CDR3 is 17 residues. Germline trimming cut 0 bases from V and 5 bases from J; bases unmatched to any gene: 8. Germline V CDR1 and CDR2: MGHRA, YSYEKL. CDR3 region: CASSQDRRGRVENIQYF. CDR3 DNA sequence: TGCGCCAGCAGCCAAGATCGGCGCGGGAGGGTGGAAAACATTCAGTACTTC.